The 20 T cell receptor beta chains reported below all come from one sample, sequenced in a study of OX40 agonist ivuxolimab in advanced cancers. Assay used: immunoSEQ multiplex PCR; TCRdb lists only in-frame clones, some missing. In the table there are around 67,000 clones, around 83% of which are singletons. Sequenced material: CD4+ or CD8+ T cells sorted from blood, taken in a trial of the OX40 agonist ivuxolimab. These receptors all stem from an adult with an advanced solid tumor such as melanoma, head and neck, liver or kidney cancer.

The rearrangement joins TRBV5-4 to TRBJ1-2; D may be TRBD1 (6 bases). Trimming cost V 0 bases and J 4 bases, with 16 bases left between them. The CDR3 runs 16 residues. Germline V CDR1 and CDR2: SGHNT, YYREEE (reference sequence). CDR3 DNA: TGTGCCAGCAGCTTGGTCGGGGGCCGGTCGTCCTATGGCTACACCTTC. Residues: CASSLVGGRSSYGYTF.

This clone was detected once. V is TRBV5-6 and J is TRBJ2-1; 14 bases are shared with TRBD2. The J segment lost 7 bases and the V segment lost 4 bases, leaving 10 bases of the junction unmatched. The CDR3 is 17 amino acids. CDR1 is SGHDT, CDR2 YYEEEE, per germline. The chain's CDR3 is CASSRTSGGTLGNEQFF. The CDR3 DNA is TGTGCCAGCAGCCGGACTAGCGGGGGGACCCTTGGGAATGAGCAGTTCTTC.

This chain connects TRBV6-5 to TRBJ1-4, with D possibly matching TRBD1 (6 bases). From germline, CDR1 is MNHEY and CDR2 SVGAGI. Trimming removed 3 bases from V and 8 bases from J, with 16 bases in between. The length of the CDR3 is 15 residues. The CDR3 loop is CASSYLQGSEEKLFF. In DNA, the CDR3 is TGTGCCAGCAGTTATCTACAGGGTAGTGAGGAAAAACTGTTTTTT.

A few counts support this clone. At one end, the junction sequence differs from germline, possibly due to a read error. The CDR3 bases are TGTGCCACCAGCAGAGATAGGCTGGTCTTC. It is translated as CATSRDRLVF. The rearrangement uses TRBV15 and TRBJ1-2; D is unclear. Germline V gene lookup returns CDR1 LNHNV and CDR2 YYDKDF (reference sequence). The CDR3 has 10 amino acids.

The rearrangement joins TRBV18 to TRBJ2-2, with 13 nucleotides matching TRBD2. From germline, CDR1 is KGHSH and CDR2 LQKENI. The CDR3 covers 16 residues. The V and J ends lost 4 bases and 6 bases, in that order; junction bases with no gene match: 5. This CDR3 reads CASSQRLAGGSGELFF. In DNA, the CDR3 is TGTGCCAGCTCACAGCGACTAGCGGGGGGATCCGGGGAGCTGTTTTTT.

J is TRBJ2-7 and V is TRBV19; TRBD2 matches at 9 bases. Germline CDR1 LNHDA, CDR2 SQIVND (reference sequence). CDR3 size: 15 residues. With 7 bases clipped from V and 7 bases from J, the junction kept 14 bases outside the gene matches. The CDR3 spells CASKRALAGPLEQYF. The DNA of the CDR3 is TGTGCCAGTAAGAGGGCCCTAGCGGGACCCTTAGAGCAGTACTTC.

The rearrangement links TRBV7-2 to TRBJ1-4, with a weak D call TRBD1 (6 bases). The CDR3 totals 17 residues. CDR1 is SGHTA, CDR2 FQGNSA, per germline. V lost 1 base, J lost 5 bases, and 17 bases lay in between. The CDR3 loop is CASSLGGVGGTNEKLFF. The DNA of the CDR3 is TGTGCCAGCAGCTTAGGTGGGGTCGGGGGCACAAATGAAAAACTGTTTTTT.

The chain is built from TRBV5-1 and TRBJ2-3; no clear D. The CDR3 has 14 amino acids. The germline V and J ends were trimmed by 2 bases and 2 bases, with 9 bases remaining between them. CDR1 is SGHRS, CDR2 YFSETQ, per germline. The chain's CDR3 is CASSLTNPTDTQYF. In nucleotides, the CDR3 is TGCGCCAGCAGCTTAACAAATCCCACAGATACGCAGTATTTT.

The chain has TRBV10-1 and TRBJ1-1; D gene unclear. Germline CDR1 is WNHNN and CDR2 is SYGVQD (reference sequence). Trimming stripped 6 bases from V and 5 bases from J, with 13 bases between. The CDR3 spans 13 residues. The CDR3 reads CASSADLITEAFF. The CDR3 DNA sequence: TGCGCCAGCAGCGCGGACCTAATTACTGAAGCTTTCTTT.

The rearrangement links TRBV30 to TRBJ1-2, with no clear D. This CDR3 spans 15 amino acids. Germline-derived CDR1 and CDR2 are GTSNPN and SVGIG (reference sequence). The germline V and J ends were trimmed by 4 bases and 0 bases, with 15 bases remaining between them. The CDR3 reads CAWTPSGLTNYGYTF. The CDR3 DNA reads TGTGCCTGGACCCCTTCAGGCTTGACTAACTATGGCTACACCTTC.

This clone was detected only once. The genes are TRBV4-2 and TRBJ2-5; maybe TRBD1 (6 bases). Trimming stripped 4 bases from V and 5 bases from J, with 23 bases between. This CDR3 region has 17 residues. Germline V lookup: CDR1 LGHNA, CDR2 YNFKEQ. In nucleotides, the CDR3 is TGTGCCAGCAGCCCAAGAAACGACAGGCGCTCTGGGGAGACCCAGTACTTC. It yields the protein CASSPRNDRRSGETQYF.

This sequence joins TRBV10-2 and TRBJ1-5, with 12 bases that match TRBD1. V lost 1 base and J lost 2; bases outside the gene matches: 6. Looked up from germline, CDR1 is WSHSY and CDR2 is SAAADI. This CDR3 has 18 residues. In DNA, the CDR3 is TGCGCCAGCAGTGAGTTCTCGGGACAGGGGGCCGGCAATCAGCCCCAGCATTTT. Its protein is CASSEFSGQGAGNQPQHF.

CDR3 DNA sequence: TGCGCCAGCAGTGATGGGTCCCATGAAGCTTTCTTT. Its translation is CASSDGSHEAFF. This chain connects TRBV10-1 to TRBJ1-1; D is unresolved. CDR1 WNHNN and CDR2 SYGVQD come from the germline V gene (reference sequence). The ends were cut back, 3 bases at V and 7 bases at J, with 9 bases in the middle. The CDR3 covers 12 residues.

In this sample, this clone turned up a few times. The chain links TRBV23-1 to TRBJ2-1; TRBD1 aligns across 9 bases. TRBV23-1 is classed as an ORF, of uncertain function. The CDR3 extends over 19 amino acids. V lost 0 bases and J lost 3; bases outside the gene matches: 12. The CDR3 region has the DNA TGCGCCAGCAGTCAATCGACTGCGGCTCGGACAGGGGACTACAATGAGCAGTTCTTC. Amino acids: CASSQSTAARTGDYNEQFF.

V is TRBV9 and J is TRBJ2-5, with a weak D call TRBD2 (7 bases). The CDR3 contains 14 residues. CDR1 is SGDLS and CDR2 is YYNGEE in the germline V gene. Trimming left V 3 bases short and J 7 bases short, with 16 bases between. The CDR3 region has the DNA TGTGCCAGCAGCGCCGTGGGAGGGGGGGTGACCCAGTACTTC. Translated: CASSAVGGGVTQYF.

The chain is built from TRBV2 and TRBJ1-5, with no clear D. V lost 9 bases and J lost 1, with 16 bases in between. The CDR3 runs 15 residues. CDR1 and CDR2 (germline): SNHLY, FYNNEI. The CDR3 DNA is TGTGCCAGTGGCATCTCAATTATCAGCAATCAGCCCCAGCATTTT. Its translation is CASGISIISNQPQHF.

The J gene is TRBJ1-2, the V gene TRBV19; D is perhaps TRBD1 (5 bases). Germline V lookup: CDR1 LNHDA, CDR2 SQIVND (reference sequence). The CDR3 covers 15 residues. Trimming removed 4 bases from V and 8 bases from J, with 20 bases in between. CDR3 sequence: CASSRGPPPERGYTF. The CDR3 nucleotides read TGTGCCAGTAGTAGGGGACCGCCTCCCGAACGCGGCTACACCTTC.

The chain links TRBV4-2 to TRBJ1-4, with a weak D call TRBD1 (6 bases). The V end lost 0 bases, the J end lost 4 bases, and 12 bases lay between the germline ends. Germline V lookup: CDR1 LGHNA, CDR2 YNFKEQ. The CDR3 is 16 residues long. The CDR3 DNA is TGTGCCAGCAGCCAAGATAGGGGGTCAGGTAATGAAAAACTGTTTTTT. It specifies CASSQDRGSGNEKLFF.

V and J are TRBV10-3 and TRBJ1-5, with a possible D match to TRBD1 (6 bases). The V and J ends lost 0 bases and 2 bases respectively, with 17 bases between them. Germline assignment: CDR1 ENHRY and CDR2 SYGVKD. CDR3 length: 18 amino acids. This CDR3 reads CAISESGRGGGGNQPQHF. The CDR3 coding sequence is TGTGCCATCAGTGAGTCGGGCAGAGGGGGTGGTGGCAATCAGCCCCAGCATTTT.

V usage is TRBV7-3 and J usage is TRBJ1-6; D ambiguous. V shed 5 bases and J shed 10 bases, with 15 bases lying between them. The CDR3 sequence is 14 residues long. CDR1 and CDR2 (germline): SGHTA, FQGTGA. CDR3: CASSEGPPGSPLHF. CDR3 nucleotide sequence: TGTGCCAGCAGCGAAGGACCGCCCGGATCACCCCTCCACTTT.